The rows below give T cell receptor beta chains drawn from one sample of a study of early T cells in non-severe SARS-CoV-2 infection. TCRdb analysed the 5' RACE reads with MiXCR anew, one entry per CDR3 protein. The repertoire holds roughly 60,000 distinct CDR3 sequences, with less than 9.5% as singletons. Sequenced material: whole blood. Source of these receptors: an adult who was a healthcare worker with PCR-confirmed SARS-CoV-2 infection or an uninfected control (not recorded which). Both conserved end residues are part of each CDR3. Fields, in order: CDR3 protein, CDR3 DNA, D gene, J gene, V gene, clone size. The D gene is left open where the match is weak. Not every row has a clone size; where given, it reads once, few, many or a size class.

CASSRDTEETQYF TGTGCCAGTAGTCGGGACACGGAGGAGACCCAGTACTTC . TRBJ2-5 TRBV19 few
CSASPPSYEQYF TGCAGTGCTAGCCCTCCTTCCTACGAGCAGTACTTC . TRBJ2-7 TRBV20-1 many
CASSSYSANEQFF TGTGCCAGCAGCTCCTACTCAGCCAATGAGCAGTTCTTC . TRBJ2-1 TRBV11-2 .
CASSRDRIQNQPQHF TGTGCCAGCAGCCGAGACAGGATCCAAAATCAGCCCCAGCATTTT . TRBJ1-5 TRBV11-2 .
CASSKDLSTDTQYF TGTGCCAGCAGCAAGGACTTAAGCACAGATACGCAGTATTTT . TRBJ2-3 TRBV7-9 .
CASRMTGDGYTF TGTGCCAGCAGGATGACAGGGGACGGCTACACCTTC TRBD1 TRBJ1-2 TRBV28 many
CSVLLDAGPYEQYF TGCAGCGTTTTATTGGACGCAGGTCCCTACGAGCAGTACTTC . TRBJ2-7 TRBV29-1 few
CASSPGGSYNEQFF TGTGCCAGCAGTCCGGGAGGGTCCTACAATGAGCAGTTCTTC TRBD2 TRBJ2-1 TRBV12-3/TRBV12-4 many
CASSPRLSRDTEEQYF TGTGCCAGCTCACCACGCTTGTCCCGGGACACAGAAGAGCAGTACTTC . TRBJ2-7 TRBV18 few
CSAMDPTSGSLDTEQFF TGCAGTGCTATGGACCCTACTAGCGGGAGTTTGGATACTGAGCAGTTCTTC TRBD2 TRBJ2-1 TRBV20-1 many
CSAVGWDVKEEAFF TGCAGTGCTGTAGGCTGGGACGTCAAGGAGGAAGCTTTCTTT . TRBJ1-1 TRBV20-1 many
CASSSATALGYTF TGTGCCAGCAGCTCCGCCACGGCCTTGGGCTACACCTTC . TRBJ1-2 TRBV6-6 .
CSARDRVNTQAFF TGCAGTGCTAGGGACAGGGTGAACACTCAAGCTTTCTTT TRBD1 TRBJ1-1 TRBV20-1 many
CASSLRMGASKFF TGTGCCAGCAGCTTACGAATGGGGGCCTCAAAGTTCTTC . TRBJ2-1 TRBV7-3 many
CSALDLGREETQYF TGCAGTGCTCTCGACCTCGGACGGGAAGAGACCCAGTACTTC . TRBJ2-5 TRBV20-1 many
CASSFLAGDNEQFF TGCGCCAGCAGCTTCCTAGCGGGAGATAATGAGCAGTTCTTC TRBD2 TRBJ2-1 TRBV5-1 many
CASSLVAGTQYF TGTGCCAGCAGCTTAGTTGCGGGGACCCAGTACTTC . TRBJ2-5 TRBV11-2 .
CASSLSHPYNEQFF TGTGCCAGCAGCTTAAGTCACCCCTACAATGAGCAGTTCTTC . TRBJ2-1 TRBV7-3 many
CASSPLPKGGGQETQYF TGTGCCAGCTCACCCCTACCGAAGGGAGGAGGACAAGAGACCCAGTACTTC . TRBJ2-5 TRBV18 many
CASSQDSAETYNEQFF TGTGCCAGCAGCCAAGACTCCGCGGAGACGTACAATGAGCAGTTCTTC . TRBJ2-1 TRBV3-1 .
CASSSGSNYGYTF TGTGCCAGCAGCTCCGGGAGCAACTATGGCTACACCTTC . TRBJ1-2 TRBV7-8 .
CASSPPDSNEQFF TGTGCCAGCAGCCCCCCAGACTCCAATGAGCAGTTCTTC . TRBJ2-1 TRBV7-8 .
CASSRAGTGYNEQFF TGTGCCAGCAGCCGAGCCGGGACAGGCTACAATGAGCAGTTCTTC TRBD1 TRBJ2-1 TRBV7-2 many
CAISPRGDEQFF TGTGCCATCAGTCCTCGTGGCGATGAGCAGTTCTTC . TRBJ2-1 TRBV10-3 .
CASSPSGQYSNQPQHF TGTGCCAGCTCACCATCCGGACAGTATAGCAATCAGCCCCAGCATTTT . TRBJ1-5 TRBV18 .
CASSLLGSYEQYF TGTGCCAGCAGCTTACTGGGATCCTACGAGCAGTACTTC . TRBJ2-7 TRBV7-9 few
CASSASSGDNEQFF TGTGCCAGCAGCGCTTCTAGCGGGGACAATGAGCAGTTCTTC TRBD2 TRBJ2-1 TRBV7-6 many
CASSLRTMSTDTQYF TGCGCCAGCAGCTTAAGGACAATGTCCACAGATACGCAGTATTTT . TRBJ2-3 TRBV5-1 .
CASRVAGVDTQYF TGTGCCAGCAGGGTAGCGGGAGTCGATACGCAGTATTTT TRBD2 TRBJ2-3 TRBV6-5 few
CSARDPTRNEQFF TGCAGTGCTAGAGATCCTACTAGGAATGAGCAGTTCTTC . TRBJ2-1 TRBV20-1 few
CASSVAGGRSTDTQYF TGTGCCAGCAGCGTAGCCGGCGGGAGGTCCACAGATACGCAGTATTTT TRBD2 TRBJ2-3 TRBV9 many
CASSRSGQGTDEQYF TGTGCCAGCAGCCGATCGGGACAGGGGACGGACGAGCAGTACTTC TRBD1 TRBJ2-7 TRBV7-2 .
CASSSPYGYTF TGTGCCAGCAGCTCCCCCTATGGCTACACCTTC . TRBJ1-2 TRBV7-2 many
CASSYEGTRHDEQFF TGTGCCAGCAGTTACGAGGGGACCCGGCACGATGAGCAGTTCTTC . TRBJ2-1 TRBV6-5 many
CASSSFVSAVSSYEQYF TGTGCCAGTAGTAGTTTTGTTTCGGCGGTAAGCTCCTACGAGCAGTACTTC . TRBJ2-7 TRBV19 .
CASSEIATTDTQYF TGTGCCAGCAGTGAAATCGCGACTACAGATACGCAGTATTTT . TRBJ2-3 TRBV2 many
CASSWGAGEKLFF TGTGCCAGCAGTTGGGGGGCGGGGGAAAAACTGTTTTTT . TRBJ1-4 TRBV27 .
CSARTSKGMGEQYF TGCAGTGCTAGAACCTCAAAAGGGATGGGGGAGCAGTACTTC . TRBJ2-7 TRBV20-1 many
CASSLWAANTEAFF TGTGCCAGCAGCTTGTGGGCGGCGAACACTGAAGCTTTCTTT . TRBJ1-1 TRBV7-2 few
CASSLAVGRDYEQYF TGTGCCAGCAGCTTGGCGGTGGGCAGGGACTACGAGCAGTACTTC . TRBJ2-7 TRBV5-5 many
CASSTTGTGPPHF TGTGCCAGCAGCACAACCGGGACAGGGCCTCCGCATTTT TRBD1 TRBJ1-5 TRBV11-2 many
CSARASTGSSYNSPLHF TGCAGTGCTAGAGCCAGTACAGGGAGCTCCTATAATTCACCCCTCCACTTT . TRBJ1-6 TRBV20-1 many